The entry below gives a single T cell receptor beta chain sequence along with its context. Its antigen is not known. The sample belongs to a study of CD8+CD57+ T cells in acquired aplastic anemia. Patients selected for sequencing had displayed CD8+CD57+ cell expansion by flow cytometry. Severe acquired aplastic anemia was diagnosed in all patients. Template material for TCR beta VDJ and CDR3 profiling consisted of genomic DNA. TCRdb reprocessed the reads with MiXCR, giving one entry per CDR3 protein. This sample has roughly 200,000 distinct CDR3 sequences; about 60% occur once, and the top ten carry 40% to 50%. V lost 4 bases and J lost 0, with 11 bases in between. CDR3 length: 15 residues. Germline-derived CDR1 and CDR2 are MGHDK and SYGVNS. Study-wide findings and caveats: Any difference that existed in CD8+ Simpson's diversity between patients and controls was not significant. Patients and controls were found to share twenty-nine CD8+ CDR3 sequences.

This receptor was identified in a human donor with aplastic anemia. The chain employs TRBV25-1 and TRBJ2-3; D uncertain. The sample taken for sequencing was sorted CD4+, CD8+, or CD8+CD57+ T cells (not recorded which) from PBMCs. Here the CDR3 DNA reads TGTGCCAGCAGTGGGACGGAGTCTAGCACAGATACGCAGTATTTT. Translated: CASSGTESSTDTQYF.